The entry that follows covers one T cell receptor beta chain sequence. Its antigen is not known. Each patient supplied 1 to 8 pretreatment and on-treatment samples. This entry is derived from a study of PD-L1 blockade in urothelial cancer. The wider study: Blood underwent analysis 3 weeks (second dose) and 6 weeks after treatment began. Blood samples had a median of approximately 140,000 T cells, 75,000 or so unique TCRs, and clonality around 0.08. Study results and caveats: By 3 weeks, tumor-associated blood clones had expanded more in durable-benefit patients.

TCRdb's table, derived via immunoSEQ multiplex PCR, lists solely in-frame clones and lacks some. In the table there are 30,000 to 40,000 clones, around 90% of which are singletons. This CDR3 has 16 amino acids. The V gene lost 2 bases and the J gene lost 3 bases, with 17 bases spanning the gap. CDR1 and CDR2 from the germline V gene are SGHRS and YFSETQ. This chain links TRBV5-1 with TRBJ2-5, with a tentative D call TRBD2 (5 bases). The sample here was PBMCs, taken around atezolizumab (anti-PD-L1) treatment. The receptor was isolated from a man in his 70s with urothelial cancer. CDR3 bases: TGCGCCAGCAGCTTAAGGGCGGAACGGGGAGAAGAGACCCAGTACTTC. This codes for CASSLRAERGEETQYF.